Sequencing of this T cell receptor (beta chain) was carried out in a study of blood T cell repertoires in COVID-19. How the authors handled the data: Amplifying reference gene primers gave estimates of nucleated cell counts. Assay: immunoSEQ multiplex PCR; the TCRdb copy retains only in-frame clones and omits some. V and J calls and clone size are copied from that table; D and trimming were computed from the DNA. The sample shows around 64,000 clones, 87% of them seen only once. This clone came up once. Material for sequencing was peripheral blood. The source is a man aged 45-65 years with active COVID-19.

The CDR3: CASSSRQGTNSPLHF. The CDR3 DNA is TGTGCCAGCAGCTCCCGACAGGGGACGAATTCACCCCTCCACTTT. This rearrangement joins TRBV7-2 to TRBJ1-6; 8 bases map to TRBD1. The CDR3 length is 15 residues. V shed 4 bases and J 7 bases; nucleotides not matched to a gene: 6. In germline, CDR1 is SGHTA, CDR2 FQGNSA.